This TCR beta chain was captured by sequencing in a study of response to subunit inactivated influenza vaccine. Study-wide results and limits: Authors proposed each seasonal influenza vaccination draws in few new T cells.

TCRdb processed the RT-PCR reads anew with MiXCR; each CDR3 protein has one entry. The sample holds approximately 570,000 distinct CDR3 sequences; 6% to 9% are singletons and the top ten take 10% to 15%. Deletions cut 0 bases from V and 6 bases from J, with 2 bases between. Per germline, CDR1 SGHDN and CDR2 FVKESK. The CDR3 has 12 amino acids. As concerns this clonotype: No antigen is known for it.

The chain links TRBV14 to TRBJ2-2, with D unclear. Material: PBMCs from blood, obtained roughly 24 months after vaccination. The clonotype originates from a man in his fifties or sixties who received an inactivated influenza vaccine. The CDR3 spells CASSQEAGELFF. CDR3 DNA: TGTGCCAGCAGCCAAGAGGCCGGGGAGCTGTTTTTT.